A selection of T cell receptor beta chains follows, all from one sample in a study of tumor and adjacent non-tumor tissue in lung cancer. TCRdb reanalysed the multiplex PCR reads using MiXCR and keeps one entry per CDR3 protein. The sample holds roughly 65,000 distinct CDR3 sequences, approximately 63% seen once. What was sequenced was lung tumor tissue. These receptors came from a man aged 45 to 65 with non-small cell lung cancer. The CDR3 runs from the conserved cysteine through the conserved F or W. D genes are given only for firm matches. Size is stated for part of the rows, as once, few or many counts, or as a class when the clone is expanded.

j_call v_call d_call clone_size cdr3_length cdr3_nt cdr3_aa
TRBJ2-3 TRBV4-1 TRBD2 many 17 TGCGCCAGCAGCCAACTCAAGGGAGCGGGAGGCCCAGATACGCAGTATTTT CASSQLKGAGGPDTQYF
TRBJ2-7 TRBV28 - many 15 TGTGCCAGCAGTTTAACAGCAACCCTCTCCTACGAGCAGTACTTC CASSLTATLSYEQYF
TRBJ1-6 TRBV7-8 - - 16 TGTGCCAGTAGCTTAGAGGTCTACAGGAGGCAATCACCCCTCCACTTT CASSLEVYRRQSPLHF
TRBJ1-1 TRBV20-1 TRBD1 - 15 TGCAGTGCTAGAGATCAGACAGGGGGTAAGGGTGAAGCTTTCTTT CSARDQTGGKGEAFF
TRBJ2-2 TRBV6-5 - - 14 TGTGCCAGCAGTTACTCCCAGGTGGCCGGGGAGCTCTTTTTT CASSYSQVAGELFF
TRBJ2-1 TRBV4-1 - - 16 TGCGCCAGCAGCCAAAGACTATCAGGGGACTACAATGAGCAGTTCTTC CASSQRLSGDYNEQFF
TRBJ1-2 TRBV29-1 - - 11 TGCAGCGGAACGGACAGCTATGACTACACCTTC CSGTDSYDYTF
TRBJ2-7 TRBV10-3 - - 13 TGTGCCATCGGGCTCAAAGGGGTCTACGGGGAGTACTTC CAIGLKGVYGEYF
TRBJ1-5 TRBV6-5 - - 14 TGTACCAGCAGTGCTCCGGGGGGGGAGCAGTCCCAGCATTTT CTSSAPGGEQSQHF
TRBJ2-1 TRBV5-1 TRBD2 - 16 TGCGCCAGCCCCTCGACTAGCGGGGGCAGGTACAATGAGCAGTTCTTC CASPSTSGGRYNEQFF
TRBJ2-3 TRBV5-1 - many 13 TGCGCCAGCAGCTTGGACCTCACAGATACGCAGTATTTT CASSLDLTDTQYF
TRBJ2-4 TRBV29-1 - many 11 TGCAGCGTTGGTGTGGAAGGCATTCAGTACTTC CSVGVEGIQYF
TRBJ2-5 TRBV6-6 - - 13 TGTGCAAGCAGTTACGGGGGGCTAGAGACCCAGTACTTC CASSYGGLETQYF
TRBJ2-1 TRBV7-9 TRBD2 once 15 TGTGCCAGCAGCTCCGGGACTAGCGGGGTCAATGAGCAGTTCTTC CASSSGTSGVNEQFF
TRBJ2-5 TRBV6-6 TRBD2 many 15 TGTGCCAGCAGACAGACTAGCGGGAGATTTGAGACCCAGTACTTC CASRQTSGRFETQYF
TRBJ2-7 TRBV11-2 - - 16 TGTGCCAGCAACTCTGTCCGGGAGCAGGCCCCTTGGGAGCAGTACTTC CASNSVREQAPWEQYF
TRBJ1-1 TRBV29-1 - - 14 TGCAGCGTTGAAACGGTGTTCAGGAACACTGAAGCTTTCTTT CSVETVFRNTEAFF
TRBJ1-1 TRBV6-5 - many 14 TGTGCCAGCAGACCGCAAGGGATGAACACTGAAGCTTTCTTT CASRPQGMNTEAFF
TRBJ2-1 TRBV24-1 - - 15 TGTGCCACCAGTGATCTCGGGACAAGGGTCAATGAGCGGTTCTTC CATSDLGTRVNERFF
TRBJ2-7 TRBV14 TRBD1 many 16 TGTGCCAGCAGCCAAGATCGGGACAGAGGATATCCCGAGCAGTACTTC CASSQDRDRGYPEQYF
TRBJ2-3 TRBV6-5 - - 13 TGTGCCAGCAGTTCGACAGACACAGATACGCAGTATTTC CASSSTDTDTQYF
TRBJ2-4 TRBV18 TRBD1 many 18 TGTGCCAGCTCTCCCGGGATCGGACAGGGGGGTAGCAAAAACATTCAGTACTTC CASSPGIGQGGSKNIQYF
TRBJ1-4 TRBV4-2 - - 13 TGTGCCGGCAGCCAGCGGACGGATGAAAAACTGTTTTTT CAGSQRTDEKLFF
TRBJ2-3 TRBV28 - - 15 TGTACCAGCCCACGTATTCGGGGGAGCACAGATACGCAGTATTTT CTSPRIRGSTDTQYF
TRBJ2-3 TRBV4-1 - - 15 TGCGCCAGCAGCCAAGATCCGGGGAGCACAGGTACACAGTATTTT CASSQDPGSTGTQYF
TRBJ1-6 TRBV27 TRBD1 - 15 TGTGCCAGCAGCTTAACAGGGGAGGTAAATTCACCCCTCCACTTT CASSLTGEVNSPLHF
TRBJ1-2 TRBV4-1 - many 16 TGCGCCAGCAGCCAAGAAGGTTCGGGGGTTAACTATGGCTACACCTTC CASSQEGSGVNYGYTF
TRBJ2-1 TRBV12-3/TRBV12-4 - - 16 TGTGCCAGCAACCAAGAATATTTGGAACCAGACAATGAGCAGTTCTTC CASNQEYLEPDNEQFF
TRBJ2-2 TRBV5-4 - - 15 TGTGCCAGGAGCTTGGACCCAGCGGACACCGGGGAGCTGTTTTTT CARSLDPADTGELFF
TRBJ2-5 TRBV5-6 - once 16 TGTGCCAGCAGCCGTCGGTCTGTCCAGGGTCAAGAGGCCCAGTACTTC CASSRRSVQGQEAQYF
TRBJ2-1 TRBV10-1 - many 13 TGCGCCAGCAGTGAGGGGGGCCGGGATGAGCAGTTCTTC CASSEGGRDEQFF
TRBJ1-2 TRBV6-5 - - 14 TGTGCCAACAGTTACTCGACGGGGAACTATGGCCACACCTTC CANSYSTGNYGHTF
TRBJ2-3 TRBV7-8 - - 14 TGTGCCACTTGGCAGGGTCCAAACACAGATACGCAGTATTTT CATWQGPNTDTQYF
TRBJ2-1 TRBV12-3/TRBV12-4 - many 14 TGTGCCAGCAGTTTTCTTGGGATGCACAATGAGCAGTTCTTC CASSFLGMHNEQFF
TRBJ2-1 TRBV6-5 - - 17 TGTGCCAGCAGTTACTCGGGGGCTAGGGGAGGTTACGATGAGCAGTTCTTC CASSYSGARGGYDEQFF
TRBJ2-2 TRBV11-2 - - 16 TGTGCCAGCACCACATCGGGGGACTCCCTCACCGGGGAGCTGTTTTTT CASTTSGDSLTGELFF
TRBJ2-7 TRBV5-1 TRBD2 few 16 TGCGCCAGCAGTCCAACGCTAGCGGGAGGCCCCCGGGAGCAGTACTTC CASSPTLAGGPREQYF
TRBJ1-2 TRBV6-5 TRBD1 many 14 TGTGCCAGCAGTTACCTAGGGGGCGTGCAGGGCTACACCTTC CASSYLGGVQGYTF
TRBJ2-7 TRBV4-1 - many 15 TGCGCCAGCAGCCAAGCTTCCGGGACGATGCTCGAGCAGTACTTC CASSQASGTMLEQYF
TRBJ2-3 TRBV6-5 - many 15 TGTGCCAGCAGTTACATGGGGGGCCGGAGAGATACGCAGTATTTT CASSYMGGRRDTQYF
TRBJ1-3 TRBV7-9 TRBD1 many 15 TGTGCCAGCAGCTTAAAGGGGACAGGCCCTGGGACCATATATTTT CASSLKGTGPGTIYF
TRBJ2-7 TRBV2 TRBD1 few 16 TGTGCCAGCAGTGTGGGGGACAGGGCCCTCTCCTACGAGCAGTACTTC CASSVGDRALSYEQYF
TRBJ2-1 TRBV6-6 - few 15 TGTGCCAGCAGCATGAAGTTTGGGGGGGGCAACGAGCAGTTCTTC CASSMKFGGGNEQFF
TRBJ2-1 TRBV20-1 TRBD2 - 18 TGCAGTGCTAGAGTGGCTAGCGGGAGGAAAGGGGACTACAATGAGCAGTTCTTC CSARVASGRKGDYNEQFF
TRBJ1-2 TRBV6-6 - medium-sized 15 TGTGCCAGCAGTTACTTTGGAGGGGCGAACTATGGCTACACCTTC CASSYFGGANYGYTF
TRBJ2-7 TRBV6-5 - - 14 TGTACTAGCAGGAGTAGGCCTCATACCTACGAGCAGTACTTC CTSRSRPHTYEQYF
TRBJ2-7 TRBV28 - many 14 TGTGCCAGCAGTTCCGGTGACGGCCGGTACGAGCAGTACTTC CASSSGDGRYEQYF
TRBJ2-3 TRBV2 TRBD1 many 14 TGTGCCAGCAGGGACAGGGGGTTAACAGATACGCAGTATTTT CASRDRGLTDTQYF
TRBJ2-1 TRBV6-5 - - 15 TGTGCCAGCAGTTACTGGGAAAGTTCCTACAATGAGCAGTTCTTC CASSYWESSYNEQFF
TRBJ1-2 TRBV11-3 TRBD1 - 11 TGTGCCCGACAGGGGGCGCGTTTCTGCACCTTC CARQGARFCTF